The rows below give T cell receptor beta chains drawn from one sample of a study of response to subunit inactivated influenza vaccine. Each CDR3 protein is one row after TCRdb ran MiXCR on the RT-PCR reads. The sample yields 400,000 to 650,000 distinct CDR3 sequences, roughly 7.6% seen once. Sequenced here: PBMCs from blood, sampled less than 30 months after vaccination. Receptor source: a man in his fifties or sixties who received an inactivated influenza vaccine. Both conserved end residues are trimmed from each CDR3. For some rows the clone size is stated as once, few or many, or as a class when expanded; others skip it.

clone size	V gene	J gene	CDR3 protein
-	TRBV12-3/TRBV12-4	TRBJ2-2	ASSLGGVVTGELF
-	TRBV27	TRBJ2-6	ATTRYRMTGANVLT
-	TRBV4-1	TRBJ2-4	ASSQDTYVAKNIQY
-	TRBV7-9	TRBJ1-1	ASSRLKGGTEAF
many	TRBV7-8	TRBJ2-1	ASSPSGRGDEQF
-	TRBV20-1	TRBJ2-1	SARVLAGGPNEQF
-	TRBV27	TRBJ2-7	ASSLRGDRYEQY
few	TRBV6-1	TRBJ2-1	ASEAGGSYNEQF
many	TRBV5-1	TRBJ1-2	ASSLGEVDSRSYGYT
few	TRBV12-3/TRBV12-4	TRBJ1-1	ASSTGQPGGAEAF
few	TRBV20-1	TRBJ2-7	SATLKLAAEQY
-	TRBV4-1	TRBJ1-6	ASSQGPRRPNSPLH
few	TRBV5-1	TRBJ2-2	ASSWTSGAANTGELF
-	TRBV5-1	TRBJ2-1	ASSLFAGGGVVVNEQF
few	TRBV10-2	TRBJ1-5	ASRRTGSGNQPQH
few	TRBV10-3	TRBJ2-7	AISEREISYEQY
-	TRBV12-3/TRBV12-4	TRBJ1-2	ASRTGSGYT
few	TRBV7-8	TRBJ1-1	ASSSNGQGYFRNTEAF
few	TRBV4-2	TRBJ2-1	ASSQGQTSDEQF
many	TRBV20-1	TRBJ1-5	SARDTGQPQH
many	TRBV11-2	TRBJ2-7	ASSLDTGGTYEQY
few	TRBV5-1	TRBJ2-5	ASSLRGGQQETQY
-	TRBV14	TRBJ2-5	ASSQVEGLKAETQY
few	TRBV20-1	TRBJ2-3	SAAGLAESTDTQY
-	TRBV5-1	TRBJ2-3	ASTAGVTDTQY
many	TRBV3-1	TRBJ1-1	ASSQAGRTEAF
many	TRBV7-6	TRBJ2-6	ASSLEGAGANVLT
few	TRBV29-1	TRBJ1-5	SVGQGGTYSNQPQH
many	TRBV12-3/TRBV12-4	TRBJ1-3	ASSFTRSGNTIY
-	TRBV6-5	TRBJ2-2	ASSYGNQGFSGELF
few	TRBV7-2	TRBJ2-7	ASSFGLAVTYEQY
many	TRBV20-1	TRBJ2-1	SAPSGPHNEQF
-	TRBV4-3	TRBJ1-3	ASSLTATTGNTIY
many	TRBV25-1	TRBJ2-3	ASGRLGTDTQY